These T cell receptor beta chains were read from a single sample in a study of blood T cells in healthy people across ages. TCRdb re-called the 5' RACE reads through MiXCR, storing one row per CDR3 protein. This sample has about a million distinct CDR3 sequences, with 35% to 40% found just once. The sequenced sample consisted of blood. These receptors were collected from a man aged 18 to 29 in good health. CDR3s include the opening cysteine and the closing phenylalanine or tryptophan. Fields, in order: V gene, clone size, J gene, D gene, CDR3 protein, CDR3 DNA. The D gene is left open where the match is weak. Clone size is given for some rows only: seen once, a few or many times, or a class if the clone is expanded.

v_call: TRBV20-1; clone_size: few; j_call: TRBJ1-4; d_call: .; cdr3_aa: CSASGSFREKLFF; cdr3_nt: TGCAGTGCTAGCGGGAGTTTCCGCGAAAAACTGTTTTTT
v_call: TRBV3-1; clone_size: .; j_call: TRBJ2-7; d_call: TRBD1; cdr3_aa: CASSPQRGNRGQGTYEQYF; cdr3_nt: TGTGCCAGCAGCCCACAACGCGGCAACCGGGGACAGGGGACCTACGAGCAGTACTTC
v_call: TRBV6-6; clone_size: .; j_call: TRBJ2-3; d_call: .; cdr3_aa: CASSSGSGPTDTQYF; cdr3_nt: TGTGCCAGCAGTTCGGGATCCGGACCCACAGATACGCAGTATTTT
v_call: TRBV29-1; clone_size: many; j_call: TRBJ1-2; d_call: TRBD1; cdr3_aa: CSVVGQGSGYTF; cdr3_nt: TGCAGCGTAGTCGGACAGGGGAGCGGCTACACCTTC
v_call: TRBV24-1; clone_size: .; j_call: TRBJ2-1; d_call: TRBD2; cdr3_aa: CVTSGIHGLATDNEQFF; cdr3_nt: TGTGTCACCAGTGGAATCCACGGACTAGCGACAGACAATGAGCAGTTCTTC
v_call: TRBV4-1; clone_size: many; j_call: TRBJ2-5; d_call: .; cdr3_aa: CASSQLGGQETQYF; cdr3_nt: TGCGCCAGCAGCCAACTGGGGGGTCAAGAGACCCAGTACTTC
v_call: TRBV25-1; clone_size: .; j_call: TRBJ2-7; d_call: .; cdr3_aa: CASSDAGAGVAYEQYF; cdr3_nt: TGTGCCAGCAGTGATGCAGGGGCAGGGGTAGCCTACGAGCAGTACTTC
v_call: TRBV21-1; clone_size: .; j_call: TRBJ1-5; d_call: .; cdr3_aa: CASMLVGSGNQPQHF; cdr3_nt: .
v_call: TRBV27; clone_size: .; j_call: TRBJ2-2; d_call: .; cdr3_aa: CASSLSITGIGTGELFF; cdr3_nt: TGTGCCAGCAGTTTATCGATTACAGGCATAGGGACCGGGGAGCTGTTTTTT
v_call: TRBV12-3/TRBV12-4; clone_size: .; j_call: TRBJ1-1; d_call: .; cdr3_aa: CASSSDLDTEAFF; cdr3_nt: TGTGCCAGCAGTTCGGACTTAGACACTGAAGCTTTCTTT
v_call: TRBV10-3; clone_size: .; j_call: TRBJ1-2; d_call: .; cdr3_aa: CAISGDGGLYGYTF; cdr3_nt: TGTGCCATCAGTGGAGACGGGGGCTTATATGGCTACACCTTC
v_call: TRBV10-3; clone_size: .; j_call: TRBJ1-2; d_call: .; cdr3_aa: CAISAHLGDGYTF; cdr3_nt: TGTGCCATCAGTGCTCACCTGGGGGATGGCTACACCTTC
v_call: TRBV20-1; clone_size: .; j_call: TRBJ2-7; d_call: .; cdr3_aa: CSAPLRAGYEQYF; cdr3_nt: TGCAGTGCTCCCCTACGCGCCGGTTACGAGCAGTACTTC
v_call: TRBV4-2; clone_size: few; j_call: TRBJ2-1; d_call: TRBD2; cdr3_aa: CASSQEASGGIYEQFF; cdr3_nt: TGTGCCAGCAGCCAAGAGGCTAGCGGGGGGATCTATGAGCAGTTCTTC
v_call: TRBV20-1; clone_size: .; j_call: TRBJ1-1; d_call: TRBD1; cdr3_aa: CSANTGQAGLAFF; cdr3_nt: TGCAGTGCAAATACGGGACAGGCTGGCTTGGCTTTCTTT
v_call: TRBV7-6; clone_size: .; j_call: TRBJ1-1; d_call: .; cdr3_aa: CASSASRQAEAFF; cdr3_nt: TGTGCCAGCAGCGCTAGCCGGCAAGCTGAAGCTTTCTTT
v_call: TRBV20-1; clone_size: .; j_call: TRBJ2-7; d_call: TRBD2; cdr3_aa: CSAASGGSISYEQYF; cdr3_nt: TGCAGTGCTGCGTCGGGGGGTTCTATCTCCTACGAGCAGTACTTC
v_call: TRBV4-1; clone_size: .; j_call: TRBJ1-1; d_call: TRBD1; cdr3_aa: CASSLDRGWTEAFF; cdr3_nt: TGCGCCAGCAGCCTTGACAGGGGGTGGACTGAAGCTTTCTTT
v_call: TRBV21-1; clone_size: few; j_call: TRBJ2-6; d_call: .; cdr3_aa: CASSKIDATGITGANVLTF; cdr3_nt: TGTGCCAGCAGCAAAATTGATGCCACAGGGATAACTGGGGCCAACGTCCTGACTTTC
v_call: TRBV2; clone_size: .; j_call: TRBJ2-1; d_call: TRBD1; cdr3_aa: CASTLDRVHSNEQFF; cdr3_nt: TGTGCCAGCACCCTAGACAGGGTGCACTCAAATGAGCAGTTCTTC
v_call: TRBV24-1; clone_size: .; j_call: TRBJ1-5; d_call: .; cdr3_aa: CATSDLRASQPQHF; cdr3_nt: TGTGCCACCAGTGATTTGAGGGCGAGTCAGCCCCAGCATTTT
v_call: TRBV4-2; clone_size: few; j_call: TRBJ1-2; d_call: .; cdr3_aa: CASSQDQMGYTF; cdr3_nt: TGTGCCAGCAGCCAAGATCAAATGGGCTACACCTTC
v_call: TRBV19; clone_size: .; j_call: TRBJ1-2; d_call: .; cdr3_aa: CASSTETGPTYGYTF; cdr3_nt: TGTGCCAGTAGTACGGAAACAGGACCCACCTATGGCTACACCTTC
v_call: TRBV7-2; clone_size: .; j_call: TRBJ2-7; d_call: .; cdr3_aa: CASSLLISSRLSYNEQYF; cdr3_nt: TGTGCCAGCAGCTTATTAATTTCCAGCCGCCTCTCCTACAATGAGCAGTACTTC